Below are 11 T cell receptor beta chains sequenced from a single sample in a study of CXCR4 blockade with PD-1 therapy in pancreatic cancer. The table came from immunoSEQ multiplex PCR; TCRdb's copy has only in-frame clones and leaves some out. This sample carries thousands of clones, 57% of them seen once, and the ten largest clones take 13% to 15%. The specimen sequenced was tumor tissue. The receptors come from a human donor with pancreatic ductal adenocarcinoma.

The DNA of the CDR3 is TGTGCCAGCACGATAGGGGGTTACACCTCTGGAAACACCATATATTTT. Translated: CASTIGGYTSGNTIYF. V gene TRBV11-3 combines with J gene TRBJ1-3, with a weak D call TRBD1 (6 bases). This CDR3 contains 16 residues. Trimming shortened V by 7 bases and J by 0 bases, and 16 bases separated the two germline ends. Germline V gives CDR1 SGHNT, CDR2 YENEEA.

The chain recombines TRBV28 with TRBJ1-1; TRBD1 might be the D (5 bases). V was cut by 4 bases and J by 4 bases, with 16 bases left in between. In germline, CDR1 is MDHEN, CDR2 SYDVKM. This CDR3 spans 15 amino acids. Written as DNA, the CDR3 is TGTGCCAGCAGTTCCCCGAGCGGGGCGGGCACTGAAGCTTTCTTT. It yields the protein CASSSPSGAGTEAFF.

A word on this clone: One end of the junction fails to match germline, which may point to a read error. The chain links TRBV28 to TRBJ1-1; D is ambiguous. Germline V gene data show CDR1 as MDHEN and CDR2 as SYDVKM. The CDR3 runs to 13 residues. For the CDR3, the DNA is TGTGCCAGTAGTTTGGCGGGAAACACTGAAGCTTTCTTT. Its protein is CASSLAGNTEAFF.

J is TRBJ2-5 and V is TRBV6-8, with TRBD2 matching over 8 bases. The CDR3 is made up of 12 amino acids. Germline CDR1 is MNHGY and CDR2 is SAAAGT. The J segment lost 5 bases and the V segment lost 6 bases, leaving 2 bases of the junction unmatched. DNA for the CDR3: TGTGCCAGCAGACGCGGGAGGGAGACCCAGTACTTC. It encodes CASRRGRETQYF.

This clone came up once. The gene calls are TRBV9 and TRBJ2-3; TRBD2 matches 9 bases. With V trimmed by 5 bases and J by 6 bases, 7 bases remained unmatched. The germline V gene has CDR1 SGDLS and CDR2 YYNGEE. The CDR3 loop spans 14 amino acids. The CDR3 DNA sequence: TGTGCCAGCAGGGGGACTAGCTCGGCCGATACGCAGTATTTT. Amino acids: CASRGTSSADTQYF.

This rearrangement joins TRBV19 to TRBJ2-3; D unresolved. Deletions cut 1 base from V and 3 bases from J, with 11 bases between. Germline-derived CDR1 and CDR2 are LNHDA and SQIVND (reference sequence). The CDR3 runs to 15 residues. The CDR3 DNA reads TGTGCCAGTAGTATAGCCCCGAGCCAGACAGATACGCAGTATTTT. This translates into CASSIAPSQTDTQYF.

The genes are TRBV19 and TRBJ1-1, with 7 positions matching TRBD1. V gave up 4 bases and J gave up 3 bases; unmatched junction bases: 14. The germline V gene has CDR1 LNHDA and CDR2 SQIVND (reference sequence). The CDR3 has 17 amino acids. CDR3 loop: CASSTWTRLQGDTEAFF. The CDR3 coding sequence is TGTGCCAGTAGTACCTGGACTCGCCTCCAGGGGGACACTGAAGCTTTCTTT.

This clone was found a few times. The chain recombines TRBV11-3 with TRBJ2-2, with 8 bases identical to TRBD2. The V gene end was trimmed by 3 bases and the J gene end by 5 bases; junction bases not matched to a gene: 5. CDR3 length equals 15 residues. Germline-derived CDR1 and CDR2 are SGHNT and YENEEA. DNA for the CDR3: TGTGCCAGCAGCTTGGAACTAGCGGAGACCGGGGAGCTGTTTTTT. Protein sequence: CASSLELAETGELFF. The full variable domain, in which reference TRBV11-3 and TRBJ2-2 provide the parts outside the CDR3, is EAGVVQSPRYKIIEKKQPVAFWCNPISGHNTLYWYLQNLGQGPELLIRYENEEAVDDSQLPKDRFSAERLKGVDSTLKIQPAELGDSAVYLCASSLELAETGELFFGEGSRLTVL.

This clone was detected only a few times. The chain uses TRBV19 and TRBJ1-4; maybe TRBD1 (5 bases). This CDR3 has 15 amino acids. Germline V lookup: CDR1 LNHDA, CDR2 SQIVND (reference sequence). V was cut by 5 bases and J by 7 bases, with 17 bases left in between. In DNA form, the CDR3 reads TGTGCCAGTAGTTTCGGACGCCCGAGGGGTGAAAAACTGTTTTTT. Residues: CASSFGRPRGEKLFF.

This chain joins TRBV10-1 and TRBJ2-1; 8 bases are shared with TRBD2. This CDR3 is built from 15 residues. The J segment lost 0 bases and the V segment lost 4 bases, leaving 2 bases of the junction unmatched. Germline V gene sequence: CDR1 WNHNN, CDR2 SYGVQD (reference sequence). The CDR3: CASSAAGGSYNEQFF. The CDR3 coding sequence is TGCGCCAGCAGTGCGGCGGGAGGCTCCTACAATGAGCAGTTCTTC.

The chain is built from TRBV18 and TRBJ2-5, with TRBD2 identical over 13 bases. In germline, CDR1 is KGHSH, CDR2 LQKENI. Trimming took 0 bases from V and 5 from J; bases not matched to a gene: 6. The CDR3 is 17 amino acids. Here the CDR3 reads CASSPPGLAGRKETQYF. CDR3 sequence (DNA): TGTGCCAGCTCACCACCGGGACTAGCGGGGAGGAAGGAGACCCAGTACTTC.